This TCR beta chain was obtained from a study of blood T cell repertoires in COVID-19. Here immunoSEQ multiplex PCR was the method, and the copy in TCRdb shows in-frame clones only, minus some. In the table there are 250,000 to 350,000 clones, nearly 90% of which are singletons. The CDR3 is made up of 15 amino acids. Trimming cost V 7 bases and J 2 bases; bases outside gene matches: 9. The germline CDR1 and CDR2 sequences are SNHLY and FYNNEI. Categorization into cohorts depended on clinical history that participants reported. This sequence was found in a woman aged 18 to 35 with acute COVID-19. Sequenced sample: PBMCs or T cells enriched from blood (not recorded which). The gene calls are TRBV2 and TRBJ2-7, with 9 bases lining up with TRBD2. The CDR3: CASIPGPSGTYEQYF. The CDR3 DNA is TGTGCCAGCATCCCCGGACCTAGCGGGACCTACGAGCAGTACTTC.